This T cell receptor beta chain was identified during a study of T cells in Graves' hyperthyroidism and ophthalmopathy. Study-wide points: With a median lead of around 6.7 months before onset, the model predicted ophthalmopathy. Using 13 V-J features, a model discriminated ophthalmopathy from stable hyperthyroidism.

This clonotype has only a few counts. Its target is not known. Per germline, CDR1 SNHLY and CDR2 FYNNEI. V was trimmed by 1 base and J by 4 bases, leaving 11 bases between them. The CDR3 spans 14 residues. The CDR3 regions of TCR beta were amplified from RNA transcripts. Researchers ran a first-round RT-PCR on the TCR CDR3 using the HTBI primer set. One entry per CDR3 protein, called by TCRdb with MiXCR from the multiplex PCR reads. The sample contains around 500,000 distinct CDR3 sequences, 22% of which appear only once. This rearrangement joins TRBV2 to TRBJ2-7, with D maybe TRBD2 (5 bases). Sequenced material: blood. This TCR derives from an older woman with Graves' ophthalmopathy. The CDR3 spells CASSEGPRDYEQYF. The CDR3 nucleotides are TGTGCCAGCAGTGAAGGTCCGAGGGATTACGAGCAGTACTTC.